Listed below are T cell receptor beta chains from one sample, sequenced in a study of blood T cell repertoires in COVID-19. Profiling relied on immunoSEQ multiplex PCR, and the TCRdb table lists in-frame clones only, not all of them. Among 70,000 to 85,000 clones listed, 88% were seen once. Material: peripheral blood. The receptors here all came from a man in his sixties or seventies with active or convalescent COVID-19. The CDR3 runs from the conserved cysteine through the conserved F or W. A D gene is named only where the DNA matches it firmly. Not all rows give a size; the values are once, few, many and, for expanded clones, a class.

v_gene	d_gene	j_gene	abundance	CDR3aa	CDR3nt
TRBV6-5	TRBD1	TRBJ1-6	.	CASSKSGQGNSPLHF	TGTGCCAGCAGCAAGTCGGGACAGGGGAATTCACCCCTCCACTTT
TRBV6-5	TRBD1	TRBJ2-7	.	CASNRGDSYEQYF	TGTGCCAGCAACAGGGGGGACTCCTACGAGCAGTACTTC
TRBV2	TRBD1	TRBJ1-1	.	CASSEAAQGASNTEAFF	TGTGCCAGCAGTGAAGCCGCACAGGGGGCTTCGAACACTGAAGCTTTCTTT
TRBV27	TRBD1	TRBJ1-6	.	CASSLSGQVPNSPLHF	TGTGCCAGCAGTTTATCTGGACAGGTTCCTAATTCACCCCTCCACTTT
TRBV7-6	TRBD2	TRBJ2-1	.	CASTPGTSDYNEQFF	TGTGCCAGCACCCCCGGGACTAGCGATTACAATGAGCAGTTCTTC
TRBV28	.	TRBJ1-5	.	CASSLGQSNQPQHF	TGTGCCAGCAGTTTGGGGCAAAGCAATCAGCCCCAGCATTTT
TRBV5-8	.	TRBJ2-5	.	CASSRSYETQYF	TGTGCCAGCAGCCGTTCCTACGAGACCCAGTACTTC
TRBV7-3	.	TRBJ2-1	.	CASSSSVSYNEQFF	TGTGCCAGCAGCTCCTCAGTATCCTACAATGAGCAGTTCTTC
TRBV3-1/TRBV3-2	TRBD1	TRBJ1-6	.	CASSRKWTGGRSPLHF	TGTGCCAGCAGCAGGAAGTGGACAGGGGGAAGGTCACCCCTCCACTTT
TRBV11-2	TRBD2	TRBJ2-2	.	CASSLDPGGNTGELFF	TGTGCCAGCAGCTTAGATCCGGGGGGGAACACCGGGGAGCTGTTTTTT
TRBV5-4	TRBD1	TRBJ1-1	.	CASSLRGQGTEAFF	TGTGCCAGCAGCCTCAGGGGGCAGGGGACTGAAGCTTTCTTT
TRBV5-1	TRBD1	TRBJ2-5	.	CASSLTTGGQETQYF	TGCGCCAGCAGCCTGACGACAGGGGGCCAAGAGACCCAGTACTTC
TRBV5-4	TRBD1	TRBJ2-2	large	CASSLGAGQGNTGELFF	TGTGCCAGCAGCTTGGGGGCGGGACAGGGGAACACCGGGGAGCTGTTTTTT
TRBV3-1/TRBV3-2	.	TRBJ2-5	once	CASSQVTVKTQYF	TGTGCCAGCAGCCAAGTAACAGTTAAGACCCAGTACTTC
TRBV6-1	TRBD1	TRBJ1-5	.	CASSERTGGQPQHF	TGTGCCAGCAGTGAAAGGACAGGCGGTCAGCCCCAGCATTTT
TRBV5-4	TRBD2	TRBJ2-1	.	CASRPGLAAYNEQFF	TGTGCCAGCAGGCCGGGACTAGCGGCCTACAATGAGCAGTTCTTC
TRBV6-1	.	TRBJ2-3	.	CASSAPRIGGTDTQYF	TGTGCCAGCAGTGCTCCCAGGATAGGGGGCACAGATACGCAGTATTTT
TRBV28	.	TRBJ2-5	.	CASSPPPGETQYF	TGTGCCAGCAGCCCACCCCCCGGAGAGACCCAGTACTTC
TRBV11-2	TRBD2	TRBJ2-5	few	CASSWGLADKETQYF	TGTGCCAGCAGCTGGGGACTAGCGGACAAAGAGACCCAGTACTTC
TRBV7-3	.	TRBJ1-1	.	CASSLTGSTEAFF	TGTGCCAGCAGCTTAACGGGCTCCACTGAAGCTTTCTTT
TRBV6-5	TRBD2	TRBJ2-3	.	CASSYITSGNTDTQYF	TGTGCCAGCAGTTACATAACTAGCGGGAACACAGATACGCAGTATTTT
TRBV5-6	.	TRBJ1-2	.	CASRDTAGYGYTF	TGTGCCAGCAGGGACACAGCGGGTTATGGCTACACCTTC
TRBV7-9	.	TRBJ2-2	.	CASSLEKGWTGELFF	TGTGCCAGCAGCTTAGAGAAGGGGTGGACCGGGGAGCTGTTTTTT
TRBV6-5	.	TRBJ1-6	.	CASSRKGGPALHF	TGTGCCAGCAGTCGGAAAGGCGGTCCAGCCCTCCACTTT
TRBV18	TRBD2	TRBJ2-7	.	CASSPGAGDFYEQYF	TGTGCCAGCTCACCAGGAGCGGGAGATTTCTACGAGCAGTACTTC
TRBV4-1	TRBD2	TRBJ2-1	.	CASSQVLAGVSYNEQFF	TGCGCCAGCAGCCAGGTTCTAGCGGGGGTTTCCTACAATGAGCAGTTCTTC
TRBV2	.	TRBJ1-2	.	CASTQGREGYYGYTF	TGTGCCAGCACTCAGGGCAGGGAGGGTTACTATGGCTACACCTTC
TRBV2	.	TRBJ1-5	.	CASSLNQPQHF	TGTGCCAGCAGTCTAAATCAGCCCCAGCATTTT
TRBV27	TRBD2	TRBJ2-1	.	CASNEQSGNRQFF	TGTGCCAGCAACGAACAGAGCGGGAACCGGCAGTTCTTC
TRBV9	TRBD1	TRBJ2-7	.	CASSVGDSTYEQYF	TGTGCCAGCAGCGTGGGGGACAGTACCTACGAGCAGTACTTC
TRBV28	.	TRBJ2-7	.	CASSLTGAPYEQYF	TGTGCCAGCAGTTTGACTGGCGCGCCTTACGAGCAGTACTTC
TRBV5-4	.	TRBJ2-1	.	CASSLPDSNEQFF	TGTGCCAGCAGCTTGCCCGACAGTAATGAGCAGTTCTTC
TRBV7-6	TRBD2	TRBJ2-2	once	CASSPGTRVNTGELFF	TGTGCCAGCAGCCCAGGGACTAGAGTGAACACCGGGGAGCTGTTTTTT
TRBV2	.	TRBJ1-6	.	CASSLTVPSNSPLHF	TGTGCCAGCAGCCTAACAGTACCAAGTAACTCACCCCTCCACTTT
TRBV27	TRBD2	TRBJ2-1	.	CASSLRVGLEVHEQFF	TGTGCCAGCAGTTTAAGGGTGGGACTAGAAGTCCATGAGCAGTTCTTC
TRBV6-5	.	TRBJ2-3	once	CASSYWAGTDTQYF	TGTGCCAGCAGTTACTGGGCAGGCACAGATACGCAGTATTTT
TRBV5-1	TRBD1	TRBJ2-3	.	CASRGTGSTDTQYF	TGCGCCAGTCGCGGGACAGGCAGCACAGATACGCAGTATTTT
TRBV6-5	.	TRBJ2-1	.	CASSIPGTSGGEQFF	TGTGCCAGCAGTATACCCGGGACATCGGGGGGTGAGCAGTTCTTC
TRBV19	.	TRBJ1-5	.	CASSMRLESNQPQHF	TGTGCCAGTAGTATGAGACTGGAAAGCAATCAGCCCCAGCATTTT
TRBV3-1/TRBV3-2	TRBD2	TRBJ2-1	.	CASSQMAGGLYNEQFF	TGTGCCAGCAGCCAGATGGCGGGGGGACTTTACAATGAGCAGTTCTTC
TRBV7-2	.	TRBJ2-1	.	CASSGSRGYNEQFF	TGTGCCAGCAGCGGGTCTCGAGGCTACAATGAGCAGTTCTTC
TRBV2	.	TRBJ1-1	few	CASSEALGGSTEAFF	TGTGCCAGCAGTGAAGCGCTCGGGGGTAGCACTGAAGCTTTCTTT
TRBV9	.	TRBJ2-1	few	CASSLYDRPSSYNEQFF	TGTGCCAGCAGCCTTTACGACAGGCCGAGCTCCTACAATGAGCAGTTCTTC
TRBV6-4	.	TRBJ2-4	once	CASRSVGPKNIQYF	TGTGCCAGCAGATCCGTGGGGCCCAAAAACATTCAGTACTTC
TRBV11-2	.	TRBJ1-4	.	CASSLSGFATNEKLFF	TGTGCCAGCAGCTTATCGGGTTTTGCAACTAATGAAAAACTGTTTTTT
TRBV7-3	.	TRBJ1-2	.	CASSLLAGQRGGYTF	TGTGCCAGCAGCCTTCTTGCCGGACAGCGCGGGGGCTACACCTTC
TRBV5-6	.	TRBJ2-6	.	CASSLLRGAKGANVLTF	TGTGCCAGCAGCTTGCTTCGGGGGGCGAAAGGGGCCAACGTCCTGACTTTC
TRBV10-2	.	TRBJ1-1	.	CASSESKGDLEAFF	TGCGCCAGCAGTGAGTCGAAAGGGGATCTTGAAGCTTTCTTT
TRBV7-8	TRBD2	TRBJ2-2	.	CASSLVGLAGNLNTGELFF	TGTGCCAGCAGCTTAGTGGGACTAGCGGGAAATCTGAACACCGGGGAGCTGTTTTTT
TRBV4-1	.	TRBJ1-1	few	CASSRPGAEAFF	TGCGCCAGCAGCAGACCGGGAGCGGAAGCTTTCTTT
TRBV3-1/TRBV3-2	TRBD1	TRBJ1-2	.	CASSLQGVNYGYTF	TGTGCCAGCAGTTTACAGGGGGTTAACTATGGCTACACCTTC
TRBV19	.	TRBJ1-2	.	CASSSSTGAGYGYTF	TGTGCCAGTAGTTCCTCGACTGGAGCGGGGTATGGCTACACCTTC
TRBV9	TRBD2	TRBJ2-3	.	CASSIHSGLAVTDTQYF	TGTGCCAGCAGCATACATTCGGGACTAGCGGTCACAGATACGCAGTATTTT
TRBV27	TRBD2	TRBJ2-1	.	CASSKLASSYNEQFF	TGTGCCAGCAGTAAACTAGCGTCCTCCTACAATGAGCAGTTCTTC